These 17 T cell receptor beta chains were all obtained from the same sample, sequenced in a study of regulatory T cells in long-lasting Graves disease. The sample's time point: persistent/refractory GD, antithyroid drugs over 5 years with positive TRAb. The TCR library was made from RNA extracted from PBMCs. Combining iRepertoire HTBI primers with Arm-PCR of CDR3 regions, the authors built TCR beta libraries. In TCRdb, the multiplex PCR reads were re-called with MiXCR into one record per CDR3 protein. In the table there are hundreds of thousands of distinct CDR3 sequences, less than 25% of which are singletons. Sequenced here: peripheral blood mononuclear cells (PBMCs), sampled when the disease was refractory, from a patient treated with antithyroid drugs. Receptors originate from a female donor with Graves disease.

This clonotype was seen more than once but under ten times. The J gene is TRBJ2-5, the V gene TRBV7-2, with 8 bases aligning to TRBD1. V shed 1 base and J 1 base; nucleotides not matched to a gene: 14. Germline V gene sequence: CDR1 SGHTA, CDR2 FQGNSA. The CDR3 has 19 amino acids. The CDR3: CASSLEWDGTGIFQETQYF. CDR3 in DNA: TGTGCCAGCAGCTTAGAGTGGGACGGGACAGGTATTTTCCAAGAGACCCAGTACTTC.

The sample holds many counts of this clonotype. V usage is TRBV28 and J usage is TRBJ2-3; D is unresolved. This CDR3 contains 14 residues. Deletions cut 6 bases from V and 2 bases from J, with 12 bases between. Germline V CDR1 and CDR2: MDHEN, SYDVKM. The CDR3 here is CASSPGQFTDTQYF. CDR3 bases: TGTGCCAGCAGCCCGGGCCAATTCACAGATACGCAGTATTTT.

About this clonotype: A much bigger clone sits one base away, suggesting this may be a read error. The V gene is TRBV7-3, the J gene TRBJ1-1, with TRBD1 identical over 8 bases. V gave up 2 bases and J gave up 1 base; unmatched junction bases: 3. The CDR3 runs to 15 residues. CDR1 and CDR2 from the germline V gene are SGHTA and FQGTGA. As DNA, the CDR3 is TGTGCCAGCAGCTTATCGGGACAGGCGAACACTGAAGCTTTCTTT. This sequence encodes CASSLSGQANTEAFF. Combining the CDR3 with reference TRBV7-3 and TRBJ1-1 gives the whole variable domain GAGVSQTPSNKVTEKGKYVELRCDPISGHTALYWYRQSLGQGPEFLIYFQGTGAADDSGLPNDRFFAVRPEGSVSTLKIQRTERGDSAVYLCASSLSGQANTEAFFGQGTRLTVV.

This clonotype has only a few counts. The chain carries TRBV7-2 and TRBJ2-7; TRBD1 matches at 8 bases. This CDR3 spans 16 amino acids. Trimming removed 4 bases from V and 7 bases from J; junction bases left unmatched: 15. Germline V gene sequence: CDR1 SGHTA, CDR2 FQGNSA. The DNA of the CDR3 is TGTGCCAGCAGCTCGACGGGTGGGACAGGAGGTGGAGAGCAGTACTTC. Translation: CASSSTGGTGGGEQYF.

This clonotype was recorded many times. The chain couples TRBV28 to TRBJ1-1; D may be TRBD1 (5 bases). CDR1 is MDHEN and CDR2 is SYDVKM in the germline V gene. The CDR3 runs 12 residues. Trimming shortened V by 5 bases and J by 12 bases, and 16 bases separated the two germline ends. The CDR3 nucleotides read TGTGCCAGCAGTATACCTCGGGACGCGACTTTCTTT. It translates to CASSIPRDATFF. Filled out from reference TRBV28 and TRBJ1-1, the complete variable domain reads DVKVTQSSRYLVKRTGEKVFLECVQDMDHENMFWYRQDPGLGLRLIYFSYDVKMKEKGDIPEGYSVSREKKERFSLILESASTNQTSMYLCASSIPRDATFFGQGTRLTVV.

This clonotype has ten or more counts. The gene calls are TRBV27 and TRBJ1-2, with a weak D call TRBD1 (5 bases). The CDR3 spans 11 residues. V gave up 8 bases and J gave up 8 bases, with 12 bases separating them. Germline V gene lookup returns CDR1 MNHEY and CDR2 SMNVEV (reference sequence). CDR3 protein: CASGTRIGYTF. In nucleotides, the CDR3 is TGTGCCAGCGGGACCCGTATCGGCTACACCTTC.

Many counts were recorded for this clonotype. CDR3 amino acids: CASSQTPRETNEKLFF. For the CDR3, the DNA is TGTGCCAGCAGCCAGACCCCCAGGGAAACTAATGAAAAACTGTTTTTT. The V call is TRBV7-8, the J call TRBJ1-4; maybe TRBD1 (5 bases). The germline CDR1 and CDR2 sequences are SGHVS and FQNEAQ. The V end was cut by 5 bases, the J end by 1 base, with 14 bases between. This CDR3 is built from 16 residues.

Many counts were recorded for this clonotype. The chain uses TRBV6-1 and TRBJ1-1; 9 nucleotides align to TRBD1. After removal of 6 bases from V and 5 bases from J, the junction contained 10 bases not matched to a gene. Looked up from germline, CDR1 is MNHNS and CDR2 is SASEGT. The length of the CDR3 is 15 residues. In nucleotides, the CDR3 is TGTGCCAGCAGATCTCCCCGGGACAGGGAAACTGAAGCTTTCTTT. Translating gives CASRSPRDRETEAFF.

This clonotype was counted ten times or more. The chain is built from TRBV20-1 and TRBJ2-5, with 12 bases matching TRBD2. V gave up 6 bases and J gave up 5 bases; unmatched junction bases: 7. This CDR3 has 14 amino acids. Per the germline V gene, CDR1 is DFQATT and CDR2 is SNEGSKA (reference sequence). The CDR3 sequence is CSATGLAGSETQYF. The CDR3 DNA follows: TGCAGTGCAACCGGACTAGCGGGGAGTGAGACCCAGTACTTC.

The CDR3 bases are TGCAGCGTTGATAAAGCTGGGGAGACCCAGTACTTC. Amino acid sequence: CSVDKAGETQYF. The V call is TRBV29-1, the J call TRBJ2-5, with D hard to call. Trimming cost V 3 bases and J 5 bases, with 10 bases left between them. CDR1 is SQVTM and CDR2 is ANQGSEA in the germline V gene. There are 12 residues in the CDR3. The whole variable domain, remainder taken from reference TRBV29-1 and TRBJ2-5, is SAVISQKPSRDICQRGTSLTIQCQVDSQVTMMFWYRQQPGQSLTLIATANQGSEATYESGFVIDKFPISRPNLTFSTLTVSNMSPEDSSIYLCSVDKAGETQYFGPGTRLLVL.

V and J are TRBV20-1 and TRBJ2-7, with a possible D match to TRBD1 (5 bases). Germline V gene lookup returns CDR1 DFQATT and CDR2 SNEGSKA (reference sequence). V was cut by 0 bases and J by 4 bases, with 16 bases left in between. This CDR3 region has 15 residues. Written as DNA, the CDR3 is TGCAGTGCTAGAGATCAGGGCCAGTCTTTATACGAGCAGTACTTC. Translated, it gives CSARDQGQSLYEQYF.

This clonotype was detected only a few times. The rearrangement joins TRBV5-6 to TRBJ1-2; a possible D gene is TRBD1 (5 bases). CDR3 length equals 16 residues. Germline assignment: CDR1 SGHDT and CDR2 YYEEEE. V was pared by 3 bases and J by 0 bases, with 15 bases between. The CDR3 spells CASSWDRANPNYGYTF. The CDR3 nucleotides are TGTGCCAGCAGCTGGGACCGGGCTAACCCTAACTATGGCTACACCTTC.

Notes on this clonotype: A much larger clone differs from this one at a single base, so this may be a read error. The V gene is TRBV30, the J gene TRBJ1-6; maybe TRBD1 (6 bases). V shed 4 bases and J shed 8 bases, with 15 bases lying between them. There are 14 residues in the CDR3. Germline V gene lookup returns CDR1 GTSNPN and CDR2 SVGIG (reference sequence). The CDR3 loop is CAWNQGIDDSPLHF. In DNA form, the CDR3 reads TGTGCCTGGAACCAGGGGATTGATGATTCACCCCTCCACTTT.

The sample holds a few counts of this clonotype. The V and J genes are TRBV27 and TRBJ1-5; D is perhaps TRBD1 (6 bases). CDR1 and CDR2 (germline): MNHEY, SMNVEV (reference sequence). V lost 6 bases to trimming and J lost 8 bases, with 17 bases between them. CDR3 length: 14 residues. The chain's CDR3 is CASRPSQGREPQHF. The DNA of the CDR3 is TGTGCCAGCAGACCCTCCCAGGGGAGGGAGCCCCAGCATTTT.

This clonotype was counted at least ten times. The chain combines TRBV6-5 with TRBJ1-1; D uncertain. Germline V gene lookup returns CDR1 MNHEY and CDR2 SVGAGI. The V gene lost 4 bases and the J gene lost 1 base, with 13 bases spanning the gap. The CDR3 covers 15 residues. CDR3 in amino acids: CASSSPGHKNTEAFF. As DNA, the CDR3 is TGTGCCAGCAGTTCCCCGGGCCATAAGAACACTGAAGCTTTCTTT.

This clonotype was recorded many times. This chain uses TRBV20-1 with TRBJ1-1; a possible D gene is TRBD1 (5 bases). V lost 2 bases and J lost 0, with 16 bases in between. CDR3 length equals 16 residues. Looked up from germline, CDR1 is DFQATT and CDR2 is SNEGSKA (reference sequence). The CDR3 is CSARSGAHGLNTEAFF. The CDR3 coding sequence is TGCAGTGCTAGATCTGGGGCCCACGGACTGAACACTGAAGCTTTCTTT.

This rearrangement joins TRBV4-3 to TRBJ1-2, with D perhaps TRBD1 (5 bases). Trimming left V 4 bases short and J 4 bases short, with 13 bases between. The CDR3 spans 14 residues. Germline CDR1 is LGHNA and CDR2 is YSLEER. CDR3 DNA sequence: TGCGCCAGCAGCCCATTAGGGGAACGCTATGGCTACACCTTC. It yields the protein CASSPLGERYGYTF.